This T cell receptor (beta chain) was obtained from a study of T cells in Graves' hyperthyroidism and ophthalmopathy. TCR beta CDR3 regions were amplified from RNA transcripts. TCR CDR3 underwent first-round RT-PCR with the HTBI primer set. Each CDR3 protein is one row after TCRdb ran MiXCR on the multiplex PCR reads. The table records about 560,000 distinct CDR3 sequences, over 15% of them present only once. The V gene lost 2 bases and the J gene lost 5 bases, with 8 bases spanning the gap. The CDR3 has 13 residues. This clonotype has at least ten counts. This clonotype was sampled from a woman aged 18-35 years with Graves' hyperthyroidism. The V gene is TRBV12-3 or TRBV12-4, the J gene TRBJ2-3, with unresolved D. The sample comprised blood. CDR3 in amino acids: CASSLRRIDTQYF. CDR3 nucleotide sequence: TGTGCCAGCAGTTTACGACGGATAGATACGCAGTATTTT.